Shown below are 5 T cell receptor beta chains from a single sample sequenced in a study of preoperative IRX-2 immunotherapy in early breast cancer. Stated treatment: preoperative locoregional IRX-2 cytokine immunotherapy. Using immunoSEQ multiplex PCR, the repertoire was profiled, and TCRdb retains in-frame clones only, with some absent. The data contain fewer than 3,500 clones, around 82% of them singletons. This material consisted of tumor tissue, taken after IRX-2 immunotherapy. The receptors come from a human donor with breast cancer.

The chain recombines TRBV18 with TRBJ2-7, with 7 positions matching TRBD1. Germline lookup yields CDR1 KGHSH and CDR2 LQKENI. Trimming took 0 bases from V and 3 from J; bases not matched to a gene: 8. The CDR3 has 16 residues. Here the CDR3 reads CASSPPDRNFGYEQYF. CDR3 bases: TGTGCCAGCTCACCACCGGACAGGAACTTCGGCTACGAGCAGTACTTC.

This chain uses TRBV28 with TRBJ1-2, with TRBD1 identical over 8 bases. This CDR3 has 14 amino acids. From germline, CDR1 is MDHEN and CDR2 SYDVKM. V lost 3 bases, J lost 5 bases, and 5 bases stayed unmatched. CDR3 in amino acids: CASSFQTGAYGYTF. The CDR3 DNA reads as TGTGCCAGCAGTTTTCAGACAGGGGCGTATGGCTACACCTTC.

This sequence joins TRBV6-4 and TRBJ1-5, with a possible D match to TRBD1 (5 bases). Germline V gene data show CDR1 as MRHNA and CDR2 as SNTAGT. This CDR3 comprises 15 residues. The V end lost 3 bases, the J end lost 5 bases, and 14 bases lay between the germline ends. The CDR3 protein is CASSEKGQGYQPQHF. The CDR3 DNA reads as TGTGCCAGCAGTGAAAAGGGCCAGGGATATCAGCCCCAGCATTTT.

This clone was recorded only once. The rearrangement links TRBV6-7 to TRBJ2-3, with a tentative D call TRBD1 (6 bases). TRBV6-7 is treated as an ORF (open reading frame) with a function not yet certain. CDR3 size: 18 residues. V lost 8 bases and J lost 0, with 24 bases in between. The CDR3 is CASARGTRGAGSTDTQYF. CDR3 sequence (DNA): TGTGCCAGCGCACGTGGGACAAGGGGCGCAGGAAGCACAGATACGCAGTATTTT.

The chain joins TRBV6-8 to TRBJ2-7; possible D gene TRBD2, 7 bases. CDR3 length: 14 residues. Germline CDR1 and CDR2: MNHGY and SAAAGT. Trimming removed 6 bases at V and 6 bases at J, with 18 bases between. The CDR3 is CASSRGGSTSEQYF. In nucleotides, the CDR3 is TGTGCCAGCAGCAGGGGAGGGTCGACTTCCGAGCAGTACTTC.